This T cell receptor beta chain was retrieved from a study of blood T cell repertoires in COVID-19. Overall study: The United States, Italy and Spain provided the acute and convalescent COVID-19 samples. Nucleic acid was either cDNA or gDNA, and it came from T cells, B-cell-depleted T cells, or PBMCs.

The ends lost 6 bases at V and 2 bases at J; junction bases unmatched: 10. The CDR3 has 15 residues. CDR1 and CDR2 (germline): MDHEN, SYDVKM. Study processing details: Amplifying reference gene primers gave estimates of nucleated cell counts. Sequencing was performed with immunoSEQ multiplex PCR; in TCRdb, only in-frame clones are kept and a portion is missing. D and trimming come from the DNA, and the V and J calls and clone size come from that table. Of about 42,000 clones detected, 85% to 90% appear once; the ten largest clones hold roughly 2.8%. The TCR comes from a man aged 45-65 years with active COVID-19. The source material was peripheral blood. J is TRBJ2-7 and V is TRBV28; 7 bases are a match to TRBD1. For the CDR3, the DNA is TGTGCCAGCAGCACACCCGCCGGGACAGCCTACGAGCAGTACTTC. It encodes CASSTPAGTAYEQYF.